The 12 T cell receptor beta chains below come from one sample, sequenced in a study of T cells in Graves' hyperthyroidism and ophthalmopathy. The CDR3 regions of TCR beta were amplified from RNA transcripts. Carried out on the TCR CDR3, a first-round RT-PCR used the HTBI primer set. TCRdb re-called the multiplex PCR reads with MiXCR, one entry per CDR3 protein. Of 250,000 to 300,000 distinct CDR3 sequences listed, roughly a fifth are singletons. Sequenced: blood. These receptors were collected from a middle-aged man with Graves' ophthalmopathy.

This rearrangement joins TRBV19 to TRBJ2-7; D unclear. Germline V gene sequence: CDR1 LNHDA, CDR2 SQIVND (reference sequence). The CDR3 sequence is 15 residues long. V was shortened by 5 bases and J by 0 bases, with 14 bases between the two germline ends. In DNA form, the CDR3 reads TGTGCCAGTAGTCCCTTTCCCGGGCACTCCTACGAGCAGTACTTC. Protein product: CASSPFPGHSYEQYF. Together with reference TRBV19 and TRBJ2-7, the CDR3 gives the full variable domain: DGGITQSPKYLFRKEGQNVTLSCEQNLNHDAMYWYRQDPGQGLRLIYYSQIVNDFQKGDIAEGYSVSREKKESFPLTVTSAQKNPTAFYLCASSPFPGHSYEQYFGPGTRLTVT.

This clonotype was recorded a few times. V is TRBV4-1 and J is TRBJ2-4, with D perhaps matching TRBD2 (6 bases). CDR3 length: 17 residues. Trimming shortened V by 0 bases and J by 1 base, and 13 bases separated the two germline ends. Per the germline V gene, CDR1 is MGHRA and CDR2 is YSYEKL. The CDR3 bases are TGCGCCAGCAGCCAAGATGTGGCAGGAGGGGCCAAAAACATTCAGTACTTC. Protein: CASSQDVAGGAKNIQYF.

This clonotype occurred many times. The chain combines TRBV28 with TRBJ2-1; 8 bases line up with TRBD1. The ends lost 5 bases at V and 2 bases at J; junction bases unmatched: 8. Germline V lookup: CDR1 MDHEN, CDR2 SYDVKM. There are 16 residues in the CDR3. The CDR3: CASSPPTGATYNEQFF. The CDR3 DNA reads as TGTGCCAGCAGTCCACCGACAGGGGCCACCTACAATGAGCAGTTCTTC.

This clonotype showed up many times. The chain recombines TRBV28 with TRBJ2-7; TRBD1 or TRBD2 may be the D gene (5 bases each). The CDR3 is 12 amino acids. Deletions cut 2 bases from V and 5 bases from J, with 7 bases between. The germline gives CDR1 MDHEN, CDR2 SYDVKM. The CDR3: CASSLLGDEQYF. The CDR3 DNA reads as TGTGCCAGCAGTTTACTGGGGGACGAGCAGTACTTC.

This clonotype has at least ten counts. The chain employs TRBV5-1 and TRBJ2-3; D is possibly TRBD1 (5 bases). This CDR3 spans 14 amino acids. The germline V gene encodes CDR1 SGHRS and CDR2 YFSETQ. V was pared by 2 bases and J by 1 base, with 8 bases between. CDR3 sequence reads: CASSFQGGTDTQYF. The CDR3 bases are TGCGCCAGCAGCTTCCAAGGGGGCACAGATACGCAGTATTTT.

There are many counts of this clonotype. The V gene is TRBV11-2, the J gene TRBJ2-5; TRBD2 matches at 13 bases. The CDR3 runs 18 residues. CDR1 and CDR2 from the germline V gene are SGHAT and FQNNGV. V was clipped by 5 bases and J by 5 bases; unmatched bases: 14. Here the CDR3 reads CASSPSAPLAGGPETQYF. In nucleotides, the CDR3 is TGTGCCAGCAGCCCTAGCGCCCCACTAGCGGGAGGGCCGGAGACCCAGTACTTC.

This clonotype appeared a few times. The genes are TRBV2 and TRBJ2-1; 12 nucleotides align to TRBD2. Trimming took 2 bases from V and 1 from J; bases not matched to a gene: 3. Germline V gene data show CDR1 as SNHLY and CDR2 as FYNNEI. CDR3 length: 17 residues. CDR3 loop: CASSELAGGPSYNEQFF. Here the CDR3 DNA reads TGTGCCAGCAGTGAACTAGCGGGAGGGCCTTCCTACAATGAGCAGTTCTTC.

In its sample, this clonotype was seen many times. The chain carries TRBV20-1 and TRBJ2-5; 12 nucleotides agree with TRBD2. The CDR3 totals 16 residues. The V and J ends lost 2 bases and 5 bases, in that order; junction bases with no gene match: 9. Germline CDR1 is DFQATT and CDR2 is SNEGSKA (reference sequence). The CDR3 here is CSARPLLAGGPETQYF. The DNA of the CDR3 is TGCAGTGCTAGACCCCTCCTAGCGGGAGGGCCGGAGACCCAGTACTTC.

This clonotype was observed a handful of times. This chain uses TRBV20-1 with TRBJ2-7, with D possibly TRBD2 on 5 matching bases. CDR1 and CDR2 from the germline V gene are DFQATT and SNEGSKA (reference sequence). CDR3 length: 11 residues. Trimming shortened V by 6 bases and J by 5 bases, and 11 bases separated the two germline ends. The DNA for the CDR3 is TGCAGTGCCGGAGAGGGCGACGAGCAGTACTTC. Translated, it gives CSAGEGDEQYF.

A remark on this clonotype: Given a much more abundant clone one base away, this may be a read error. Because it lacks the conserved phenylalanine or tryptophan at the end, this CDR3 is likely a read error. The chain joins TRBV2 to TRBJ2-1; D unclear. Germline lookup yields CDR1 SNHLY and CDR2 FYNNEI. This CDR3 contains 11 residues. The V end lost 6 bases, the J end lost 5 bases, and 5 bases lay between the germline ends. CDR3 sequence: CASSPHNEQFL. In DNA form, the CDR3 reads TGTGCCAGCAGCCCGCACAATGAGCAGTTCCTC.

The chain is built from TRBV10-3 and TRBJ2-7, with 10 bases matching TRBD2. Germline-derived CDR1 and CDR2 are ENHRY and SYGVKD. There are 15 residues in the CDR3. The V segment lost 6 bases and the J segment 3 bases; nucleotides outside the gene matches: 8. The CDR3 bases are TGTGCCATCAGCCTCGGACTAGCGGATATCTACGAGCAGTACTTC. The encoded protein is CAISLGLADIYEQYF.

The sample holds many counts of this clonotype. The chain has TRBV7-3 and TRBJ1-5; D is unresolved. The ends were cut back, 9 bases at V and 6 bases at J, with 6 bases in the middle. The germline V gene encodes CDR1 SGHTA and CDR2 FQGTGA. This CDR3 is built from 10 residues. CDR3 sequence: CARRIQPQHF. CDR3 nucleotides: TGTGCCAGGAGGATTCAGCCCCAGCATTTT.